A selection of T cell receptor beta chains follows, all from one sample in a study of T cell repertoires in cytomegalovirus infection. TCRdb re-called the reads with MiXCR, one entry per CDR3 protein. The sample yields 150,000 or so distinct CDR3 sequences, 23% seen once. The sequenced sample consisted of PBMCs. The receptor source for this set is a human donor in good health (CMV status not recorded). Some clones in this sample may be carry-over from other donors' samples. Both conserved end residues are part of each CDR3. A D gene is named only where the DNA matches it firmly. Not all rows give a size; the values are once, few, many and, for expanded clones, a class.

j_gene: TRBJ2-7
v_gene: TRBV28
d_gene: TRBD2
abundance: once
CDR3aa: CASTLGRAYEQYF
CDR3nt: TGTGCCAGCACCCTCGGGAGGGCCTACGAGCAGTACTTC

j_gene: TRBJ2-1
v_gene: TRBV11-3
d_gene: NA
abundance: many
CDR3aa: CASSHWDQSSYNEQFF
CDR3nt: TGTGCCAGCAGCCACTGGGACCAGAGCTCCTACAATGAGCAGTTCTTC

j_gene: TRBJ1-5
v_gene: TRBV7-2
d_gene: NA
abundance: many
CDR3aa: CASSLAGAINQPQHF
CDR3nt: TGTGCCAGCAGCTTAGCAGGGGCGATAAATCAGCCCCAGCATTTT

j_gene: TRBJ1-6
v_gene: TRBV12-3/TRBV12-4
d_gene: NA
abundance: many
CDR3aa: CASSFYGQGSPLHF
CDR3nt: TGTGCCAGCAGTTTTTATGGGCAGGGTTCACCCCTCCACTTT

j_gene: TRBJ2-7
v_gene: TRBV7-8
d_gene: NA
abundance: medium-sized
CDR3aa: CASSLNRALYEQYF
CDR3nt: TGTGCCAGCAGCTTAAATCGGGCCCTCTACGAGCAGTACTTC

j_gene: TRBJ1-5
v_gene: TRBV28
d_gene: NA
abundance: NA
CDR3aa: CASTKGQTGGQPQHF
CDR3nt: TGTGCCAGCACCAAAGGACAGACAGGAGGACAGCCCCAGCATTTT

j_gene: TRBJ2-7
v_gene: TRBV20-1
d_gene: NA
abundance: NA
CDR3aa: CSAINPDEQYF
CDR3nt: TGCAGTGCTATTAATCCCGACGAGCAGTACTTC

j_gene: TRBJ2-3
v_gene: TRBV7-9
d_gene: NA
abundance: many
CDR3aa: CASSLGGVPDTQYF
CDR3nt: TGTGCCAGCAGCTTAGGTGGGGTTCCAGATACGCAGTATTTT

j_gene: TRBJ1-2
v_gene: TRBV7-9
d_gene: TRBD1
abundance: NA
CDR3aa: CASSTYLVTGIDEGGYTF
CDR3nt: TGTGCCAGCAGCACTTATCTCGTGACAGGGATCGATGAAGGCGGCTACACCTTC

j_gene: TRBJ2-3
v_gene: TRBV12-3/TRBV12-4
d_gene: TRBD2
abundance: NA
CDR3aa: CASSPPGGPDTQYF
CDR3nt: TGTGCCAGCAGCCCCCCGGGGGGTCCAGATACGCAGTATTTT

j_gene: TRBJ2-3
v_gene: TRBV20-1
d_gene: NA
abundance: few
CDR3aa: CSASRSYSDTQYF
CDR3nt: TGCAGTGCTTCTAGATCCTATTCGGATACGCAGTATTTT

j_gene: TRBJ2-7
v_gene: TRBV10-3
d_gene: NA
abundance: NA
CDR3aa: CAISTPYEQYF
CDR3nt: TGTGCCATCAGTACACCCTACGAGCAGTACTTC

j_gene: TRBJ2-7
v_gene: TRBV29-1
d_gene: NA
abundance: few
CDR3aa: CSVTLGGTYEQYF
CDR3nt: TGCAGCGTTACTCTTGGAGGAACCTACGAGCAGTACTTC